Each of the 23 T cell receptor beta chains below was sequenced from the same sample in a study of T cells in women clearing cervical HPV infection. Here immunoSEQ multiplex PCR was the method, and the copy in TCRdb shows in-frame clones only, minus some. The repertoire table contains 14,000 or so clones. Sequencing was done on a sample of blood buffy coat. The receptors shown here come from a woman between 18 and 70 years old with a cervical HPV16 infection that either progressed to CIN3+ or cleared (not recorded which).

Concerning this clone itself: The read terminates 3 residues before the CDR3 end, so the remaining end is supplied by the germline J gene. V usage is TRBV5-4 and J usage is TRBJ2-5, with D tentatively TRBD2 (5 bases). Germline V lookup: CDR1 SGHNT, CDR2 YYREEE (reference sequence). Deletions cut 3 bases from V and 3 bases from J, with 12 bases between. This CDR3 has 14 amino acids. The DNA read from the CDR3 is TGTGCCAGCAGCTCCGGCGGGTCGAAAGAGACC. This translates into CASSSGGSKET. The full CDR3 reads CASSSGGSKETQYF.

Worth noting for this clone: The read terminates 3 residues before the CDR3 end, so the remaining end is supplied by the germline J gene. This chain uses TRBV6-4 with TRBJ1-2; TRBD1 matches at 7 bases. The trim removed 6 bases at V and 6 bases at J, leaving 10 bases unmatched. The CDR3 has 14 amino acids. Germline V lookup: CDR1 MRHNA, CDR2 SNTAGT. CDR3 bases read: TGTGCCAGCAGACCGGGACAGACTTCACATGGC. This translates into CASRPGQTSHG. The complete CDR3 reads CASRPGQTSHGYTF.

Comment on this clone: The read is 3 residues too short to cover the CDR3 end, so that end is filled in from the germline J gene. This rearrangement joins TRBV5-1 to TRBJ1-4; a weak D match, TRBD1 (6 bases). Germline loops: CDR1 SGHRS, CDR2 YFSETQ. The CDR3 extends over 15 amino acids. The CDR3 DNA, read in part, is TGCGCCAGCAGCTTGGAACAGGGCATTGGAACACCA. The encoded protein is CASSLEQGIGTP. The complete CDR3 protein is CASSLEQGIGTPLFF.

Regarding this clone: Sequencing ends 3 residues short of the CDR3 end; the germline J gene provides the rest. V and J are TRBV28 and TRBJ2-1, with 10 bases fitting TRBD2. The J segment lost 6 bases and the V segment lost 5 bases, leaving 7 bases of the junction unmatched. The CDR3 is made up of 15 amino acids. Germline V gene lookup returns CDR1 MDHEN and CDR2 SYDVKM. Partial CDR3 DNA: TGTGCCAGCAGTCCGATAGCGGGGGGTTTCAATGAG. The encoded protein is CASSPIAGGFNE. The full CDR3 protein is CASSPIAGGFNEQFF. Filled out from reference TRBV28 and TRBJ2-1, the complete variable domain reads DVKVTQSSRYLVKRTGEKVFLECVQDMDHENMFWYRQDPGLGLRLIYFSYDVKMKEKGDIPEGYSVSREKKERFSLILESASTNQTSMYLCASSPIAGGFNEQFFGPGTRLTVL.

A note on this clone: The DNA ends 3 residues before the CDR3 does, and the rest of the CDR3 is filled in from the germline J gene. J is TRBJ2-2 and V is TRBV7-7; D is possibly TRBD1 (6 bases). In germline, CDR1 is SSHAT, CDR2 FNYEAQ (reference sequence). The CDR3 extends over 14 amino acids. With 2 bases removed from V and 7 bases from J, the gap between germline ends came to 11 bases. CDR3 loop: CASSLNPGDGELFF. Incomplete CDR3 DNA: TGTGCCAGCAGCTTAAATCCAGGGGACGGGGAG.

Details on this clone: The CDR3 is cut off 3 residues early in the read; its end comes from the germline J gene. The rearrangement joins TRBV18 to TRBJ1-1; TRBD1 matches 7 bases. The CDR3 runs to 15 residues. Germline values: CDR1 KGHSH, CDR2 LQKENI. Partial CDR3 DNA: TGTGCCAGCTCCCCCCAGGGGGATAGCCTACACGAG. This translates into CASSPQGDSLHE. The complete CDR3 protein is CASSPQGDSLHEAFF. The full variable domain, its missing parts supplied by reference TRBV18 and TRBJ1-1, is NAGVMQNPRHLVRRRGQEARLRCSPMKGHSHVYWYRQLPEEGLKFMVYLQKENIIDESGMPKERFSAEFPKEGPSILRIQQVVRGDSAAYFCASSPQGDSLHEAFFGQGTRLTVV.

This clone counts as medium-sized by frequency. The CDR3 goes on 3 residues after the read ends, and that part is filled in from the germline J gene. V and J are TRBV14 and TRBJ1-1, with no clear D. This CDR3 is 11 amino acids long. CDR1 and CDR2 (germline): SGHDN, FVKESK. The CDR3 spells CASSPGLEAFF. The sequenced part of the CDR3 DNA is TGTGCCAGCAGCCCCGGTCTCGAA.

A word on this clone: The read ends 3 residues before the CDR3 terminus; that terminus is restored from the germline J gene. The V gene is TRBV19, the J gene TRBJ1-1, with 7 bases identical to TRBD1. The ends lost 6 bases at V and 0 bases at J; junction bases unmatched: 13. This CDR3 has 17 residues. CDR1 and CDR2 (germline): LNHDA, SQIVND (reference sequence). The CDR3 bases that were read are TGTGCCAGTAGACCCCGGACAGGAACCCCCATGAACACTGAA. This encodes CASRPRTGTPMNTE. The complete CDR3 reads CASRPRTGTPMNTEAFF.

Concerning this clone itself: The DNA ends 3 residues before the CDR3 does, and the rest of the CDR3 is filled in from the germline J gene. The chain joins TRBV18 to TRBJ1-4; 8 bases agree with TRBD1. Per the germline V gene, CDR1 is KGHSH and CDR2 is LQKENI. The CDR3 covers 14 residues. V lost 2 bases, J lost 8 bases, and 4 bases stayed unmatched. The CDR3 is CASSPVGQAEKLFF. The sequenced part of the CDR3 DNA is TGTGCCAGCTCACCAGTGGGACAGGCGGAAAAA.

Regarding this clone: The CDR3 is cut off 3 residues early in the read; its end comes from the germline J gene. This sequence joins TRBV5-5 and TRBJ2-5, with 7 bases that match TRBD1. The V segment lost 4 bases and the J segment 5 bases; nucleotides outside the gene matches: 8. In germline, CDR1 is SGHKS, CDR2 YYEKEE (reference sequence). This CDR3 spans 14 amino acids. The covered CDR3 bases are TGTGCCAGCAGCCGGGACAGTACGTTGGAGACC. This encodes CASSRDSTLET. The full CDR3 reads CASSRDSTLETQYF. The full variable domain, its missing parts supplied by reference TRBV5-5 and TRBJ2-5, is DAGVTQSPTHLIKTRGQQVTLRCSPISGHKSVSWYQQVLGQGPQFIFQYYEKEERGRGNFPDRFSARQFPNYSSELNVNALLLGDSALYLCASSRDSTLETQYFGPGTRLLVL.

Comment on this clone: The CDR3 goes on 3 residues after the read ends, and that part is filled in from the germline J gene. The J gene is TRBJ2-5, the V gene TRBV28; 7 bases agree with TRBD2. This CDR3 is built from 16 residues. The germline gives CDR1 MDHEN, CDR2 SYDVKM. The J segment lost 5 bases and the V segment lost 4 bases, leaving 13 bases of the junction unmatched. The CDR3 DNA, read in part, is TGTGCCAGCAGTTCCGCCCTGGGGGGGAGTAAGGAGACC. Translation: CASSSALGGSKET. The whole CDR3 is CASSSALGGSKETQYF.

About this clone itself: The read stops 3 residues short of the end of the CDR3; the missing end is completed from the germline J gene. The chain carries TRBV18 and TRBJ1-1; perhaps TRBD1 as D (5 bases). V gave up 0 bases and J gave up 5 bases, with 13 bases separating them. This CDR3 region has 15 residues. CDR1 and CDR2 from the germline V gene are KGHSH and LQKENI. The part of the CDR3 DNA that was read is TGTGCCAGCTCACCACCACCCGGGGGATTTACTGAA. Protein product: CASSPPPGGFTE. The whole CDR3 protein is CASSPPPGGFTEAFF.

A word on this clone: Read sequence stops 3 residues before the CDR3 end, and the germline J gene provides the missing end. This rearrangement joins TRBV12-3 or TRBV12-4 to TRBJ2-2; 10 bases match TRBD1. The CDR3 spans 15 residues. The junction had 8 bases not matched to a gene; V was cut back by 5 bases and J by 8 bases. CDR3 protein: CASSPDRGLEGELFF. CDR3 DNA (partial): TGTGCCAGCAGTCCCGACAGGGGGCTGGAGGGGGAG.

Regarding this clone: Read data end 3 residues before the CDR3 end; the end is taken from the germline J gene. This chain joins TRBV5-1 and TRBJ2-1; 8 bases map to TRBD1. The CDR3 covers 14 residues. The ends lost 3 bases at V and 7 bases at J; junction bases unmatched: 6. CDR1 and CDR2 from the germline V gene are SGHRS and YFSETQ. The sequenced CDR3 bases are TGCGCCAGCAGCTACGGACAGGGTGGTAATGAG. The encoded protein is CASSYGQGGNE. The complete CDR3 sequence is CASSYGQGGNEQFF.

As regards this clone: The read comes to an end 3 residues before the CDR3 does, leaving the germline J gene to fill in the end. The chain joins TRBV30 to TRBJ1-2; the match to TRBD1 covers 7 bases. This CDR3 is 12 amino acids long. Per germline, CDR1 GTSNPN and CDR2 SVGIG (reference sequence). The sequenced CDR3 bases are TGTGCCTGGGAGAAGGGGGCTGGGGGC. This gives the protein CAWEKGAGG. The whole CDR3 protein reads CAWEKGAGGYTF.

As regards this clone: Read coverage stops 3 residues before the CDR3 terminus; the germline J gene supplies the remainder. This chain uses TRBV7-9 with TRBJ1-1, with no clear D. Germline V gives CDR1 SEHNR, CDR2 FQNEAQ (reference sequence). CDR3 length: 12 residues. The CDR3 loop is CASSLQEETAFF. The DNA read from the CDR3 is TGTGCCAGCAGCTTACAGGAAGAGACA.

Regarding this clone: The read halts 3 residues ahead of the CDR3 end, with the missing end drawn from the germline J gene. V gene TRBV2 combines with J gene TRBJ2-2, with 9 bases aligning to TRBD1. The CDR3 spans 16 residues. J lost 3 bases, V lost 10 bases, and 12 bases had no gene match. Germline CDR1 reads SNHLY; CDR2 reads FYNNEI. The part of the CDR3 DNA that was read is TGTGCCATCTTCCACCGGGACAGGGTGGACACCGGGGAG. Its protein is CAIFHRDRVDTGE. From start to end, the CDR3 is CAIFHRDRVDTGELFF.

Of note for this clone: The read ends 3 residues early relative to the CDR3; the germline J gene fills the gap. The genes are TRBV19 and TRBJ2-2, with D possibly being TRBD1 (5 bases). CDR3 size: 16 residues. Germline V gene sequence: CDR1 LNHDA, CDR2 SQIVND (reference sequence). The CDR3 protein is CASAHQGTLVGEKLFF. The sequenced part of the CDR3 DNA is TGTGCCAGTGCGCACCAGGGTACGTTGGTCGGTGAAAAG. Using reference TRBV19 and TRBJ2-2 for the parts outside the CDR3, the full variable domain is DGGITQSPKYLFRKEGQNVTLSCEQNLNHDAMYWYRQDPGQGLRLIYYSQIVNDFQKGDIAEGYSVSREKKESFPLTVTSAQKNPTAFYLCASAHQGTLVGEKLFFGEGSRLTVL.

The sequenced part of the CDR3 DNA is TGTGCCAGCAGCCGTTCCCCAGGGAAGCAAGGCGAAAAG. Encoded protein: CASSRSPGKQGEK. The full CDR3 protein is CASSRSPGKQGEKLFF. V gene TRBV7-6 combines with J gene TRBJ2-2, with D possibly TRBD1 on 5 matching bases. Sequencing ends 3 residues short of the CDR3 end; the germline J gene provides the rest. Germline CDR1 is SGHVS and CDR2 is FNYEAQ. The CDR3 sequence is 16 residues long. Drawing the rest from reference TRBV7-6 and TRBJ2-2, the complete variable domain is GAGVSQSPRYKVTKRGQDVALRCDPISGHVSLYWYRQALGQGPEFLTYFNYEAQQDKSGLPNDRFSAERPEGSISTLTIQRTEQRDSAMYRCASSRSPGKQGEKLFFGEGSRLTVL.

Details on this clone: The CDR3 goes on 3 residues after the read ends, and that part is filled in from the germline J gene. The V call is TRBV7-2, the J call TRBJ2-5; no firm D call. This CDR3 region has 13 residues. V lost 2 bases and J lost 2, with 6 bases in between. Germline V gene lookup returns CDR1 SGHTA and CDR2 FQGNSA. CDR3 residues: CASSLSLQETQYF. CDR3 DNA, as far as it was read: TGTGCCAGCAGCTTATCTCTTCAAGAGACC.

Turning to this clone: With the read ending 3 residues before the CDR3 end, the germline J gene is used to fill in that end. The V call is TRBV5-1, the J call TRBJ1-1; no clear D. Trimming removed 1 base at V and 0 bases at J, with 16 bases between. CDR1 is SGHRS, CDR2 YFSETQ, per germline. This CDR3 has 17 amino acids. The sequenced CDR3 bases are TGCGCCAGCAGCTTGAGGTACCCTCCAGTTATGAACACTGAA. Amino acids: CASSLRYPPVMNTE. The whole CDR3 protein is CASSLRYPPVMNTEAFF.

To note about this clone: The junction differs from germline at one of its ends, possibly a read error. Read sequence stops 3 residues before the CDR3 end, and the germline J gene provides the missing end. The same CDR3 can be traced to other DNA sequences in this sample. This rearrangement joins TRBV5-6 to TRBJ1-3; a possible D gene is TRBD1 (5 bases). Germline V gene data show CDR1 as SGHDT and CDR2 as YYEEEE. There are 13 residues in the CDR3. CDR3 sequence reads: CASTTPGGNTIYF. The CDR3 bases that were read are TGTGCCAGCACCACCCCGGGGGGAAACACA.

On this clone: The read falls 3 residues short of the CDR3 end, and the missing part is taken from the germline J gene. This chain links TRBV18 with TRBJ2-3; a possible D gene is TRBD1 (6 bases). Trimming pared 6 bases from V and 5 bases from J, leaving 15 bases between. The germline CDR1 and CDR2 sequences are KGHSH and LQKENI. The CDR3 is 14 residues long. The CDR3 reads CASSRGTAGDTQYF. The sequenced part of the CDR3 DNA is TGTGCCAGCTCTAGGGGGACGGCTGGAGATACG.